A selection of T cell receptor beta chains follows, all from one sample in a study of multiple sclerosis patients with progressive multifocal leukoencephalopathy. The method was immunoSEQ multiplex PCR; TCRdb's version includes in-frame clones alone and lacks a portion of them. The table includes about 30,000 clones, roughly 90% detected once. Sequencing was performed on PBMCs, taken from a patient treated with natalizumab. The receptors derive from a human donor with multiple sclerosis. Both conserved end residues are part of each CDR3. The order of the fields is CDR3 protein, CDR3 DNA, V gene, D gene, J gene, clone size. The D gene is left open where the match is weak. A clone size is listed for some rows: how often the clone was seen (once, few, many), or a class if it is expanded.

cdr3_aa: CASSSRGSGANVLTF; cdr3_nt: TGTGCCAGTAGTTCGAGGGGCTCTGGGGCCAACGTCCTGACTTTC; v_call: TRBV19; d_call: .; j_call: TRBJ2-6; clone_size: .
cdr3_aa: CASSREVTSGGQETQYF; cdr3_nt: TGTGCCAGCAGCCGGGAGGTTACTAGCGGGGGTCAAGAGACCCAGTACTTC; v_call: TRBV9; d_call: TRBD2; j_call: TRBJ2-5; clone_size: .
cdr3_aa: CASSISSVSGNTIYF; cdr3_nt: TGTGCCAGTAGTATATCGTCTGTCTCTGGAAACACCATATATTTT; v_call: TRBV19; d_call: .; j_call: TRBJ1-3; clone_size: few
cdr3_aa: CASSSGLTEQFF; cdr3_nt: TGTGCCAGCAGTTCCGGACTCACCGAGCAGTTCTTC; v_call: TRBV7-9; d_call: .; j_call: TRBJ2-1; clone_size: .
cdr3_aa: CASSFGTGGDYGYTF; cdr3_nt: TGTGCCAGCAGCTTTGGGACAGGCGGTGACTATGGCTACACCTTC; v_call: TRBV11-1; d_call: TRBD1; j_call: TRBJ1-2; clone_size: .
cdr3_aa: CASATAGPALYGYTF; cdr3_nt: TGTGCCAGCGCTACGGCCGGGCCAGCCCTCTATGGCTACACCTTC; v_call: TRBV6-1; d_call: .; j_call: TRBJ1-2; clone_size: .
cdr3_aa: CASSFGDRATDTQYF; cdr3_nt: TGTGCCAGCAGCTTCGGGGACAGGGCGACAGATACGCAGTATTTT; v_call: TRBV5-6; d_call: TRBD1; j_call: TRBJ2-3; clone_size: .
cdr3_aa: CASSLASGLAGGAYSYEQYF; cdr3_nt: TGTGCCAGCAGCTTAGCGTCGGGCCTAGCGGGGGGTGCTTACTCCTACGAGCAGTACTTC; v_call: TRBV7-6; d_call: TRBD2; j_call: TRBJ2-7; clone_size: .
cdr3_aa: CASSNEAEFHTYGYTF; cdr3_nt: TGTGCCAGTAGTAACGAGGCGGAATTCCACACCTATGGCTACACCTTC; v_call: TRBV19; d_call: .; j_call: TRBJ1-2; clone_size: .
cdr3_aa: CASSLLGQGNTEAFF; cdr3_nt: TGCGCCAGCAGCTTGCTGGGACAGGGGAACACTGAAGCTTTCTTT; v_call: TRBV5-1; d_call: TRBD1; j_call: TRBJ1-1; clone_size: .
cdr3_aa: CASGRDGQNSSPLHF; cdr3_nt: TGTGCCAGCGGCCGGGACGGCCAAAACAGTTCACCCCTCCACTTT; v_call: TRBV6-5; d_call: .; j_call: TRBJ1-6; clone_size: .
cdr3_aa: CASSLEMGGNTIYF; cdr3_nt: TGTGCCAGCAGCTTGGAAATGGGTGGAAACACCATATATTTT; v_call: TRBV5-6; d_call: .; j_call: TRBJ1-3; clone_size: .
cdr3_aa: CASSVREATEAFF; cdr3_nt: TGTGCCAGCAGTGTTCGGGAGGCCACTGAAGCTTTCTTT; v_call: TRBV2; d_call: .; j_call: TRBJ1-1; clone_size: .
cdr3_aa: CSASEPDTQYF; cdr3_nt: TGCAGTGCTAGCGAACCAGATACGCAGTATTTT; v_call: TRBV20-1; d_call: .; j_call: TRBJ2-3; clone_size: .
cdr3_aa: CASSQDLGDGDTEAFF; cdr3_nt: TGCGCCAGCAGCCAAGATCTGGGGGATGGGGACACTGAAGCTTTCTTT; v_call: TRBV4-3; d_call: .; j_call: TRBJ1-1; clone_size: .
cdr3_aa: CASSDSSRGDHGTQYF; cdr3_nt: TGTGCCAGCAGTGACTCGAGCAGAGGGGATCATGGTACGCAGTATTTT; v_call: TRBV6-4; d_call: .; j_call: TRBJ2-3; clone_size: .
cdr3_aa: CASSPTGGNYEQYF; cdr3_nt: TGTGCCAGCAGCCCAACAGGGGGCAACTACGAGCAGTACTTC; v_call: TRBV9; d_call: TRBD1; j_call: TRBJ2-7; clone_size: .
cdr3_aa: CASSQEVRDHQPQHF; cdr3_nt: TGTGCCAGCAGCCAAGAGGTTAGGGATCATCAGCCCCAGCATTTT; v_call: TRBV4-2; d_call: .; j_call: TRBJ1-5; clone_size: .
cdr3_aa: CASTWDSTSVANEKLFF; cdr3_nt: TGTGCCAGTACTTGGGACAGTACGTCGGTAGCTAATGAAAAACTGTTTTTT; v_call: TRBV19; d_call: TRBD1; j_call: TRBJ1-4; clone_size: .
cdr3_aa: CSVRQGKISGYTF; cdr3_nt: TGCAGCGTCAGACAGGGGAAAATCAGCGGCTACACCTTC; v_call: TRBV29-1; d_call: TRBD1; j_call: TRBJ1-2; clone_size: once
cdr3_aa: CASSMSRDRGLNQPQHF; cdr3_nt: TGTGCCAGTAGTATGTCTCGGGACAGGGGATTAAATCAGCCCCAGCATTTT; v_call: TRBV19; d_call: TRBD1; j_call: TRBJ1-5; clone_size: .
cdr3_aa: CASSSLAGNTEAFF; cdr3_nt: TGTGCCAGCAGCTCCCTGGCAGGGAACACTGAAGCTTTCTTT; v_call: TRBV9; d_call: .; j_call: TRBJ1-1; clone_size: .
cdr3_aa: CASSQEGVFSGNTIYF; cdr3_nt: TGTGCCAGCAGCCAAGAGGGGGTGTTCTCTGGAAACACCATATATTTT; v_call: TRBV4-2; d_call: .; j_call: TRBJ1-3; clone_size: .
cdr3_aa: CASSTDRGKLLNFTDTQYF; cdr3_nt: TGTGCCAGCAGTACAGACAGGGGCAAACTACTTAATTTCACAGATACGCAGTATTTT; v_call: TRBV6-8; d_call: TRBD1; j_call: TRBJ2-3; clone_size: .
cdr3_aa: CASSLVSSGSYNSPLHF; cdr3_nt: TGTGCCAGCAGCTTGGTGTCCAGTGGCTCCTATAATTCACCCCTCCACTTT; v_call: TRBV5-6; d_call: .; j_call: TRBJ1-6; clone_size: .
cdr3_aa: CASSLVQRGGLRTEAFF; cdr3_nt: TGTGCCAGCAGCTTAGTACAGCGCGGCGGATTGAGGACTGAAGCTTTCTTT; v_call: TRBV7-9; d_call: .; j_call: TRBJ1-1; clone_size: .
cdr3_aa: CASSPGTGGRGNQPQHF; cdr3_nt: TGTGCCAGTAGTCCAGGGACAGGGGGCAGGGGCAATCAGCCCCAGCATTTT; v_call: TRBV19; d_call: TRBD1; j_call: TRBJ1-5; clone_size: .
cdr3_aa: CASSETVNTIYF; cdr3_nt: TGTGCCAGCAGTGAAACCGTAAACACCATATATTTT; v_call: TRBV2; d_call: .; j_call: TRBJ1-3; clone_size: .
cdr3_aa: CASSLDSGAANYGYTF; cdr3_nt: TGCGCCAGCAGCTTGGATTCGGGGGCCGCTAACTATGGCTACACCTTC; v_call: TRBV5-1; d_call: .; j_call: TRBJ1-2; clone_size: .
cdr3_aa: CASTQLAGGQDTQYF; cdr3_nt: TGTGCCAGCACCCAACTAGCGGGGGGGCAAGATACGCAGTATTTT; v_call: TRBV6-1; d_call: TRBD2; j_call: TRBJ2-3; clone_size: .